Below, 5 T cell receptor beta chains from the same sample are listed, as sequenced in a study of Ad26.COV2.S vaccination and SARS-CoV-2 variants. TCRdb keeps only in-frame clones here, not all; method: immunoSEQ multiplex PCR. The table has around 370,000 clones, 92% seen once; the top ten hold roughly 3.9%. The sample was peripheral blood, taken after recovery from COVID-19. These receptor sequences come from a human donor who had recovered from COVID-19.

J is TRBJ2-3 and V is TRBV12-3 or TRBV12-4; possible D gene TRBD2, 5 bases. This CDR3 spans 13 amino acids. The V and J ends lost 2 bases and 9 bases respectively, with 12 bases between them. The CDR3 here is CASSLRSSPTQYF. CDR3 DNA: TGTGCCAGCAGTTTAAGGTCTAGCCCGACGCAGTATTTT.

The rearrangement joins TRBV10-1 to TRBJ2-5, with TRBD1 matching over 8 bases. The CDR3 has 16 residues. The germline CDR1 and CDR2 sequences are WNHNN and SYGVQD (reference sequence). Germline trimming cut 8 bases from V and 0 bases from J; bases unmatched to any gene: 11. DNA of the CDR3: TGCGCCAGCCCGGCGGGACAGGAAAGAAACCAAGAGACCCAGTACTTC. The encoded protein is CASPAGQERNQETQYF.

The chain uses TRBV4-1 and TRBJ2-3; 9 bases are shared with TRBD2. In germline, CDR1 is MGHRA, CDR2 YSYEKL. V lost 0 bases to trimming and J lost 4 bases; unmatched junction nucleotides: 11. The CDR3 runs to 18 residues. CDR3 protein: CASSQDQRRGGRADTQYF. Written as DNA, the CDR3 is TGCGCCAGCAGCCAAGATCAGCGGCGGGGGGGCAGGGCAGATACGCAGTATTTT.

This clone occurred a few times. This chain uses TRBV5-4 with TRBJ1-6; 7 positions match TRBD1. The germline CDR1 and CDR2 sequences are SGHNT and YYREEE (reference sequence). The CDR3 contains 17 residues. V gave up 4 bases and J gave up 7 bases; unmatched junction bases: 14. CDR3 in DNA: TGTGCCAGCAGCCCGGGTGGGGCCACAGGGGCGAATTCACCCCTCCACTTT. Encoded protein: CASSPGGATGANSPLHF.

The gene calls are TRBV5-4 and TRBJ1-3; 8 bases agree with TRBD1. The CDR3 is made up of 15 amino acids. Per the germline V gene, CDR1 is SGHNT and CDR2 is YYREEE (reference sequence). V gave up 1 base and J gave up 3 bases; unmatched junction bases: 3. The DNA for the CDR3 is TGTGCCAGCAGCTTGAACAGGGGGAGTGGAAACACCATATATTTT. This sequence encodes CASSLNRGSGNTIYF.